This T cell receptor beta chain was recovered during a study of T-cell reconstitution after alpha-beta-depleted transplantation in children. The TCRbeta library incorporated unique molecular identifiers. TCRdb recomputed calls from the PCR reads with MiXCR, one row per CDR3 protein. The data hold some 500,000 distinct CDR3 sequences, with around 17% observed a single time. This clonotype was picked up a small number of times. Germline-derived CDR1 and CDR2 are SGHAT and FQNNGV. This CDR3 contains 12 residues. V lost 7 bases and J 6 bases, leaving 13 bases between the germline ends. The receptor was derived from a human donor who donated a stem cell graft to a child with acute lymphoblastic leukemia. This sample comprised PBMCs from the stem cell graft donor, obtained from the stem cell graft. The chain recombines TRBV11-2 with TRBJ2-7; D possibly corresponds to TRBD1 (5 bases). CDR3 protein: CASKGYSGEQYF. The CDR3 DNA reads TGTGCCAGCAAGGGGTATTCTGGCGAGCAGTACTTC. Using reference TRBV11-2 and TRBJ2-7 for the parts outside the CDR3, the full variable domain is EAGVAQSPRYKIIEKRQSVAFWCNPISGHATLYWYQQILGQGPKLLIQFQNNGVVDDSQLPKDRFSAERLKGVDSTLKIQPAKLEDSAVYLCASKGYSGEQYFGPGTRLTVT.